Below, 20 T cell receptor beta chains from the same sample are listed, as sequenced in a study of blood T cell repertoires in COVID-19. Produced via immunoSEQ multiplex PCR; TCRdb's table is partial and in-frame only. The top ten clones hold about 6% of a sample with approximately 350,000 clones, more than 75% of them seen once. Sequencing was performed on peripheral blood. The receptors were gathered from a woman aged 45-60 years with COVID-19, enrolled during active disease.

This sequence joins TRBV4-3 and TRBJ2-2; 10 bases are a match to TRBD1. The CDR3 is made up of 16 amino acids. Germline V gene sequence: CDR1 LGHNA, CDR2 YSLEER. V gave up 4 bases and J gave up 4 bases; unmatched junction bases: 6. CDR3 sequence reads: CASSPWTGGATGELFF. DNA of the CDR3: TGCGCCAGCAGCCCTTGGACAGGGGGGGCCACCGGGGAGCTGTTTTTT.

The rearrangement uses TRBV18 and TRBJ2-2, with TRBD2 matching 13 bases. CDR3 length: 17 residues. CDR1 and CDR2 from the germline V gene are KGHSH and LQKENI. J gave up 6 bases and V 1 base, and 5 bases lay outside the gene matches. This chain's CDR3 is CASSPRTSGSQAGELFF. The CDR3 DNA follows: TGTGCCAGCTCACCACGGACTAGCGGGAGTCAGGCCGGGGAGCTGTTTTTT.

The CDR3 loop reads CASSPSEREGLRFLNEQFF. CDR3 bases: TGCGCCAGCAGCCCTTCGGAGCGGGAGGGCCTTAGATTTCTCAATGAGCAGTTCTTC. The chain employs TRBV5-1 and TRBJ2-1, with 10 bases aligning to TRBD2. Germline V gene sequence: CDR1 SGHRS, CDR2 YFSETQ. The CDR3 extends over 19 amino acids. J was trimmed by 6 bases and V by 4 bases; bases with no gene match: 19.

The chain links TRBV19 to TRBJ2-3; TRBD1 might be the D (5 bases). CDR3 length equals 16 residues. Germline V lookup: CDR1 LNHDA, CDR2 SQIVND (reference sequence). Trimming stripped 4 bases from V and 0 bases from J, with 14 bases between. CDR3: CASSNRQTLSTDTQYF. The CDR3 region has the DNA TGTGCCAGTAGTAACCGACAGACACTCAGCACAGATACGCAGTATTTT.

V and J are TRBV9 and TRBJ1-3, with D possibly matching TRBD1 (5 bases). The CDR3 runs to 15 residues. The germline gives CDR1 SGDLS, CDR2 YYNGEE. With 4 bases removed from V and 2 bases from J, the gap between germline ends came to 13 bases. CDR3 nucleotide sequence: TGTGCCAGCAGCTCTATCCCAGGGCCTGGAAACACCATATATTTT. Translating gives CASSSIPGPGNTIYF.

The V call is TRBV27, the J call TRBJ2-1; 11 bases align to TRBD1. Germline CDR1 reads MNHEY; CDR2 reads SMNVEV (reference sequence). Trimming took 4 bases from V and 7 from J; bases not matched to a gene: 6. This CDR3 has 15 residues. This CDR3 reads CASSWRTGGKNEQFF. In DNA form, the CDR3 reads TGTGCCAGCAGTTGGCGGACAGGGGGCAAAAATGAGCAGTTCTTC.

The rearrangement uses TRBV7-6 and TRBJ2-6; 10 nucleotides match TRBD1. The germline gives CDR1 SGHVS, CDR2 FNYEAQ. With 5 bases clipped from V and 0 bases from J, the junction kept 7 bases outside the gene matches. The CDR3 has 18 residues. For the CDR3, the DNA is TGTGCCAGCAGCCTGCGCCGGGACAGGGGCTCTGGGGCCAACGTCCTGACTTTC. This codes for CASSLRRDRGSGANVLTF.

The J gene is TRBJ1-1, the V gene TRBV29-1; D is perhaps TRBD1 (6 bases). Per the germline V gene, CDR1 is SQVTM and CDR2 is ANQGSEA. The CDR3 totals 15 residues. V lost 6 bases, J lost 1 base, and 18 bases lay in between. CDR3 coding DNA: TGCAGCGTGGAACGGGGAACAGGGTCGAACACTGAAGCTTTCTTT. Protein product: CSVERGTGSNTEAFF.

This clone was detected only a few times. The CDR3, as DNA: TGTGCCAGTAGTATCCGCAGGGCAGGTTCACCCCTCCACTTT. Translated: CASSIRRAGSPLHF. J is TRBJ1-6 and V is TRBV19, with D possibly being TRBD1 (5 bases). This CDR3 contains 14 residues. Germline V CDR1 and CDR2: LNHDA, SQIVND (reference sequence). Trimming pared 3 bases from V and 9 bases from J, leaving 12 bases between.

The chain has TRBV2 and TRBJ2-7; 12 bases line up with TRBD2. J lost 5 bases, V lost 4 bases, and 3 bases had no gene match. Germline CDR1 SNHLY, CDR2 FYNNEI. There are 14 residues in the CDR3. CDR3 in amino acids: CASSGLAGVNEQYF. The CDR3 nucleotides read TGTGCCAGCAGTGGACTAGCGGGAGTCAACGAGCAGTACTTC.

The V and J genes are TRBV7-8 and TRBJ2-1; 9 nucleotides line up with TRBD2. This CDR3 contains 15 residues. Per germline, CDR1 SGHVS and CDR2 FQNEAQ. The V segment lost 1 base and the J segment 6 bases; nucleotides outside the gene matches: 4. The CDR3 loop is CASSLGSGRSNEQFF. The CDR3 bases are TGTGCCAGCAGCTTAGGGAGCGGGAGGAGCAATGAGCAGTTCTTC.

The chain joins TRBV6-4 to TRBJ2-7, with TRBD1 matching over 10 bases. V shed 5 bases, J shed 3 bases, and the junction held 1 base outside the gene matches. Germline V CDR1 and CDR2: MRHNA, SNTAGT. The CDR3 extends over 13 amino acids. CDR3 DNA sequence: TGTGCCAGCAGTCGGGACAGGGGCTACGAGCAGTACTTC. It encodes CASSRDRGYEQYF.

V gene TRBV10-2 combines with J gene TRBJ2-3, with D possibly matching TRBD2 (5 bases). The CDR3 length is 14 residues. CDR1 is WSHSY and CDR2 is SAAADI in the germline V gene. Trimming pared 10 bases from V and 1 base from J, leaving 15 bases between. The CDR3 sequence: CATSRGQGTDTQYF. The DNA for the CDR3 is TGCGCCACCTCGCGAGGGCAGGGCACAGATACGCAGTATTTT.

The rearrangement links TRBV11-3 to TRBJ2-3; TRBD2 agrees at 9 bases. The V and J ends lost 5 bases and 1 base, in that order; junction bases with no gene match: 7. The CDR3 extends over 16 amino acids. In germline, CDR1 is SGHNT, CDR2 YENEEA. The CDR3 loop reads CASSPQREEGTDTQYF. In DNA form, the CDR3 reads TGTGCCAGCAGCCCCCAGCGGGAGGAGGGCACAGATACGCAGTATTTT.

The gene calls are TRBV7-3 and TRBJ2-1; tentatively, D is TRBD1 (5 bases). Germline V gene lookup returns CDR1 SGHTA and CDR2 FQGTGA. The CDR3 runs 14 residues. The V and J ends lost 2 bases and 6 bases respectively, with 11 bases between them. CDR3 DNA sequence: TGTGCCAGCAGCTTACAGGGAATAGGCAATGAGCAGTTCTTC. This gives the protein CASSLQGIGNEQFF.

For this clone: Other DNA sequences in this specimen translate into the identical CDR3. J is TRBJ2-5 and V is TRBV18, with 8 bases lining up with TRBD2. CDR3 length: 14 amino acids. CDR1 is KGHSH, CDR2 LQKENI, per germline. The trim removed 3 bases at V and 5 bases at J, leaving 5 bases unmatched. This CDR3 is CASSPRGGEETQYF. Written as DNA, the CDR3 is TGTGCCAGCTCACCCCGGGGGGGCGAGGAGACCCAGTACTTC.

The rearrangement joins TRBV24-1 to TRBJ2-3, with D possibly being TRBD2 (5 bases). From germline, CDR1 is KGHDR and CDR2 SFDVKD. The length of the CDR3 is 13 residues. Trimming left V 6 bases short and J 3 bases short, with 9 bases between. The DNA of the CDR3 is TGTGCCACCAGTCTAAGCGGTACAGATACGCAGTATTTT. Amino acid sequence: CATSLSGTDTQYF.

This chain connects TRBV6-5 to TRBJ1-4; no definite D call. This CDR3 comprises 15 residues. V lost 5 bases to trimming and J lost 0 bases, with 10 bases between them. Germline CDR1 and CDR2: MNHEY and SVGAGI. CDR3 in amino acids: CASSIPTPTNEKLFF. The DNA of the CDR3 is TGTGCCAGCAGTATACCGACTCCAACTAATGAAAAACTGTTTTTT.

This sequence joins TRBV24-1 and TRBJ1-5, with 9 bases matching TRBD1. After removal of 3 bases from V and 6 bases from J, the junction contained 8 bases not matched to a gene. The CDR3 sequence is 16 residues long. Germline values: CDR1 KGHDR, CDR2 SFDVKD. CDR3 sequence reads: CATSDAGTGYGQPQHF. The DNA of the CDR3 is TGTGCCACCAGTGATGCCGGGACAGGGTACGGTCAGCCCCAGCATTTT.

This chain joins TRBV29-1 and TRBJ2-3; TRBD2 matches 10 bases. CDR3 size: 15 residues. The trim removed 7 bases at V and 3 bases at J, leaving 10 bases unmatched. The germline CDR1 and CDR2 sequences are SQVTM and ANQGSEA. Written as DNA, the CDR3 is TGCAGCGGGTCAGGGTTAGCGGGAGGAACAGATACGCAGTATTTT. It specifies CSGSGLAGGTDTQYF.